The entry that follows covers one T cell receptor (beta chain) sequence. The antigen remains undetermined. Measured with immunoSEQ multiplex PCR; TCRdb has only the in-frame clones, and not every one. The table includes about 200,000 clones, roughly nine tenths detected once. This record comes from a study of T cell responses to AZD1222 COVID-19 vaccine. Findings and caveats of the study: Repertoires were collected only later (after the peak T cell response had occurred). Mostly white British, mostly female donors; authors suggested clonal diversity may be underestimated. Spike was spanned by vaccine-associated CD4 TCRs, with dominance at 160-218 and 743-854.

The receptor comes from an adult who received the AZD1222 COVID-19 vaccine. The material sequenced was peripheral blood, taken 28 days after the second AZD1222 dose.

The DNA for the CDR3 is TGTGCCAGCAGCGCACCGGGACCCCTCAAGTCGGTCTACGAGCAGTACTTC. This encodes CASSAPGPLKSVYEQYF. The rearrangement joins TRBV11-3 to TRBJ2-7; TRBD1 or TRBD2 may be the D gene (5 bases each). The germline V gene has CDR1 SGHNT and CDR2 YENEEA. The CDR3 runs to 17 residues. Trimming took off 5 bases at V and 3 bases at J, with 23 bases between the two ends.